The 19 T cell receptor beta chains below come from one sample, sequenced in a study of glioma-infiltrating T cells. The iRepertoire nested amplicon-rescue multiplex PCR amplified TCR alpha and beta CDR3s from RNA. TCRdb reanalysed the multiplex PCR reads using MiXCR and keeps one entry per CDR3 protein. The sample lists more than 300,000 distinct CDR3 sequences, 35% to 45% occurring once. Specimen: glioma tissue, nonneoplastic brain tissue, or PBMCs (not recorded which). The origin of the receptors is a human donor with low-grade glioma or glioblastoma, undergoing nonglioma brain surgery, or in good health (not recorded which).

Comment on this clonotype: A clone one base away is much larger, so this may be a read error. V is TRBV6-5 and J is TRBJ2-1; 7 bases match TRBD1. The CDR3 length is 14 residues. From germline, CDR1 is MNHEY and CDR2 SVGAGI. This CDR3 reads CASSRQGSYSEQFF. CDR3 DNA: TGTGCCAGCAGTCGACAGGGCTCCTACAGTGAGCAGTTCTTC.

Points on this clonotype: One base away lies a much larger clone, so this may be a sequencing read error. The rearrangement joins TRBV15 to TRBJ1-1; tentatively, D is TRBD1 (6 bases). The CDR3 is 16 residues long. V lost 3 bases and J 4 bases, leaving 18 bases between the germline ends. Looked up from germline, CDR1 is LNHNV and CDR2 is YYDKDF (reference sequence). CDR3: CATSRSDRLWSTEAFF. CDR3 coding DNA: TGTGCCACCAGCAGGTCCGACAGGCTATGGAGCACTGAAGCTTTCTTT.

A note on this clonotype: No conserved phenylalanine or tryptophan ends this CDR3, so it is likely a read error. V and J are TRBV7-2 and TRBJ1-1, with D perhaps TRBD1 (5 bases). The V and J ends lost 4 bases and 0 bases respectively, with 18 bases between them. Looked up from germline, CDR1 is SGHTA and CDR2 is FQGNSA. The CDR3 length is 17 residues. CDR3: CASSSSDRSFMNTEAFS. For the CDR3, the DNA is TGTGCCAGCAGCTCATCCGACAGATCCTTTATGAACACTGAAGCTTTCTCT.

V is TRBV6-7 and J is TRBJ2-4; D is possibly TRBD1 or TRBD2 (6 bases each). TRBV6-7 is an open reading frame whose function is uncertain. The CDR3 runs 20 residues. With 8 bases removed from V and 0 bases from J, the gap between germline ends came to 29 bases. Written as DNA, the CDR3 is TGTGCCAGCTTGCCTACCCCGGGACATGGAGGGGGAATAGCCAAAAACATTCAGTACTTC. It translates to CASLPTPGHGGGIAKNIQYF.

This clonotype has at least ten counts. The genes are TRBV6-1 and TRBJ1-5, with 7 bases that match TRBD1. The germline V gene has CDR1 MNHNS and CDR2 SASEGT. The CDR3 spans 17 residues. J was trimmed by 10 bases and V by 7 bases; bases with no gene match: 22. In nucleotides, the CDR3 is TGTGCCAGCAATGGTATGACCCGGGACAGCTTCGGAGGACCCCAGCATTTT. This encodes CASNGMTRDSFGGPQHF.

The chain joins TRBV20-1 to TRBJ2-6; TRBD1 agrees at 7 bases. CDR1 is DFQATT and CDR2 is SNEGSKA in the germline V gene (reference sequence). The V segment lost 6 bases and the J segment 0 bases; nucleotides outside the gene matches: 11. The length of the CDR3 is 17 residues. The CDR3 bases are TGCAGTGCCCGAGAGAGAGGGGGCCTCTCTGGGGCCAACGTCCTGACTTTC. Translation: CSARERGGLSGANVLTF.

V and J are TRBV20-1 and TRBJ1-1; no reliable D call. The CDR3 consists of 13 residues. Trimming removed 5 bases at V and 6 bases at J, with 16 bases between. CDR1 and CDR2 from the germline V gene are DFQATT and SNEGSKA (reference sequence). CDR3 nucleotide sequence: TGCAGTGCTCTAAGGGTTTCTGGTGCTGAAGCTTTCTTT. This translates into CSALRVSGAEAFF.

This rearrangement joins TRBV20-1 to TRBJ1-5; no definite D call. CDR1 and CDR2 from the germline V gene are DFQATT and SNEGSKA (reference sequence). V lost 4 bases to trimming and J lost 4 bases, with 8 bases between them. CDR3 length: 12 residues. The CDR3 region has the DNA TGCAGTGCTATGTTAACTAATCAGCCCCAGCATTTT. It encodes CSAMLTNQPQHF.

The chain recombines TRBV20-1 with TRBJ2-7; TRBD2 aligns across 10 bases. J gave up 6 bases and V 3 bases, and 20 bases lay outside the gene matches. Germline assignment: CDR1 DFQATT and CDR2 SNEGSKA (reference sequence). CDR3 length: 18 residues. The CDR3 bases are TGCAGTGCTAGGGAAGGACTAGCGGAGGTTTCGAGGCGCCTCGAGCAGTACTTC. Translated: CSAREGLAEVSRRLEQYF.

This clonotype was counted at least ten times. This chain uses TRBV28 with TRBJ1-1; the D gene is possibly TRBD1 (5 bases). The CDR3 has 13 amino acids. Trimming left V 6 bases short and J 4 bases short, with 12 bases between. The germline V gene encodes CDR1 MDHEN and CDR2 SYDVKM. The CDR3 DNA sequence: TGTGCCAGCAGACGCGCGGGGGGCACTGAAGCTTTCTTT. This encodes CASRRAGGTEAFF.

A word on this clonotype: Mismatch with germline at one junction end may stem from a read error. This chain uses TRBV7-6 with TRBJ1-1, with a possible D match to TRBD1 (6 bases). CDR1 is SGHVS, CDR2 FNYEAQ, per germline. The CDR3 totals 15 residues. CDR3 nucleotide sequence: TGTGCCAGCAGCCCCAGGACAGAGATGAAAACTGAAGCTTTCTTT. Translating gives CASSPRTEMKTEAFF.

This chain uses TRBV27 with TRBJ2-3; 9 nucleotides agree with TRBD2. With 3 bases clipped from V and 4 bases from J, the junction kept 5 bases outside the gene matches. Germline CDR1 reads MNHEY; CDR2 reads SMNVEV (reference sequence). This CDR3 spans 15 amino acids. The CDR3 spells CASSFETSGPDTQYF. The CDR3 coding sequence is TGTGCCAGCAGTTTTGAAACTAGCGGGCCAGATACGCAGTATTTT.

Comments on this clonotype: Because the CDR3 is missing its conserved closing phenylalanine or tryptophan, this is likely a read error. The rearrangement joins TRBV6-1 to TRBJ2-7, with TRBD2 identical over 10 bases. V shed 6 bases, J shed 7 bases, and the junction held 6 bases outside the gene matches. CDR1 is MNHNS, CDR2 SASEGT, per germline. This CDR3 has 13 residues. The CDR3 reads CASRRSGRVEQYS. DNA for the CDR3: TGTGCCAGCAGACGCAGCGGGAGGGTTGAGCAGTACTCC.

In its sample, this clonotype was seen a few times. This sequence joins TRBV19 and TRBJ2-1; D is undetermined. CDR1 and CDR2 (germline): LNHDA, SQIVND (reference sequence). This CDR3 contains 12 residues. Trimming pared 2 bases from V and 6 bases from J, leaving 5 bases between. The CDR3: CASSIPANEQFF. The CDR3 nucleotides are TGTGCCAGTAGTATACCAGCCAATGAGCAGTTCTTC.

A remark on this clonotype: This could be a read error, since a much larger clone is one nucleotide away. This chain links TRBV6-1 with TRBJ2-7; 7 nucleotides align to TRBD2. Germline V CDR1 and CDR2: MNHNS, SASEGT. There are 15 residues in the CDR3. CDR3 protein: CVSSQIERGAYEQYF. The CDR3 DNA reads TGTGTCAGCAGTCAAATAGAACGGGGGGCCTACGAGCAGTACTTC.

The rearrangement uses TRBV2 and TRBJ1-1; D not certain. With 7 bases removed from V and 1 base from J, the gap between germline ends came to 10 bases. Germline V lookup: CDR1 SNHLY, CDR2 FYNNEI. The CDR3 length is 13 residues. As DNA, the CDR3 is TGTGCCAGCAACCCAGTGGAGAACACTGAAGCTTTCTTT. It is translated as CASNPVENTEAFF.

CDR3 DNA sequence: TGCGCCAGCAGCCAAGGTTCCCACGGACAGACCCAGTACTTC. It translates to CASSQGSHGQTQYF. The gene calls are TRBV4-1 and TRBJ2-5; D is undetermined. The CDR3 is 14 amino acids. Germline CDR1 and CDR2: MGHRA and YSYEKL. V shed 1 base and J shed 6 bases, with 12 bases lying between them.

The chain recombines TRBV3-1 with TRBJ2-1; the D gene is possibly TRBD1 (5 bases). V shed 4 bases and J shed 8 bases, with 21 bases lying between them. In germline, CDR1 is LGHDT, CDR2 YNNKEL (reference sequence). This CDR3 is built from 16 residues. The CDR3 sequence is CASSPHSTPWGDEQFF. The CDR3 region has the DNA TGTGCCAGCAGCCCCCACTCCACCCCCTGGGGCGATGAGCAGTTCTTC.

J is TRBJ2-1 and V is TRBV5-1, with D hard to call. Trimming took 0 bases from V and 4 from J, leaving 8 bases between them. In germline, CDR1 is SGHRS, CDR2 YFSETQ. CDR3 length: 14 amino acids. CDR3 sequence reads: CASSLAHGYNEQFF. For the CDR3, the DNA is TGCGCCAGCAGCTTGGCCCATGGATACAATGAGCAGTTCTTC.